A selection of T cell receptor beta chains follows, all from one sample in a study of T cells in Graves' hyperthyroidism and ophthalmopathy. In TCRdb, the multiplex PCR reads were re-called with MiXCR into one record per CDR3 protein. The data contain 330,000 or so distinct CDR3 sequences, about a sixth of them singletons. Sequencing input: blood. These receptors were collected from a woman between 40 and 50 years old with Graves' ophthalmopathy. Each CDR3 is given with its conserved first and last residue. D genes are given only for firm matches. Size values are once, few and many counts, or a class for expanded clones, and some rows have none.

>many|TRBV25-1|TRBD2|TRBJ2-2
TGTGCCAGCAGTGAATTTAGCGGGAGGGCCCTCGGCACCGGGGAGCTGTTTTTT
CASSEFSGRALGTGELFF
>few|TRBV12-3/TRBV12-4|TRBD1|TRBJ2-7
TGTGCCAGCAGTCACCGGACAGGGGGCGAGCAGTACTTC
CASSHRTGGEQYF
>many|TRBV27|NA|TRBJ2-7
TGTGCCAGCAGTTTACGGGGATACCCATCCTACGAGCAGTACTTC
CASSLRGYPSYEQYF
>many|TRBV28|NA|TRBJ1-1
TGTGCCAGCAGTTTGATAGGGACCGTGAACACTGAAGCTTTCTTT
CASSLIGTVNTEAFF
>NA|TRBV5-1|NA|TRBJ2-5
TGCGCCAGCAGCTTGGTGGGGACCGGTGAGACCCAGTACTTC
CASSLVGTGETQYF
>many|TRBV12-3/TRBV12-4|NA|TRBJ2-5
TGTGCCAGCAGTTTTTCCGGGGGAAAGATCCAAGAGACCCAGTACTTC
CASSFSGGKIQETQYF
>NA|TRBV15|NA|TRBJ2-7
TGTGCCACCAGCAGAGGAGCGCGCTCCTACGAGCAGTACTTC
CATSRGARSYEQYF
>NA|TRBV20-1|NA|TRBJ2-5
TGCAGTGCCTCCCGGGGGAACGCGGAGACCCAGTACTTC
CSASRGNAETQYF
>NA|TRBV6-5|TRBD1|TRBJ2-4
TGTGCCAGCAGTTGGACAGGGGGAATCGCGAACATTCAGTACTTC
CASSWTGGIANIQYF
>many|TRBV5-8|NA|TRBJ1-3
TGTGCCAGCAGCATAACCCGTAGCTCTGGAAACACCATATATTTT
CASSITRSSGNTIYF
>many|TRBV12-5|TRBD1|TRBJ1-5
TGTGCTAGTGGTTCCGGGACAGGCCGATATAGCAATCAGCCCCAGCATTTT
CASGSGTGRYSNQPQHF
>NA|TRBV27|NA|TRBJ2-7
TGTGCCAGCAGTCTCCGACAGGTGGGCTACGAGCAGTACTTC
CASSLRQVGYEQYF
>few|TRBV14|NA|TRBJ2-2
TGTGCCAGCAGCCTTGTGCCCCCGAACACCGGGGAGCTGTTTTTT
CASSLVPPNTGELFF
>many|TRBV15|NA|TRBJ1-1
TGTGCCACCAGTAGACCTCAAGATAAAGCTTTCTTT
CATSRPQDKAFF
>NA|TRBV30|NA|TRBJ1-4
TGTGCCTGGAGTCTGGACAACGACGAAAAACTGTTTTTT
CAWSLDNDEKLFF
>many|TRBV11-2|TRBD1|TRBJ2-2
TGTGCCAGCAGCTTAAAGGACAGGGTTACCGCGAACACCGGGGAGCTGTTTTTT
CASSLKDRVTANTGELFF
>many|TRBV3-1|NA|TRBJ1-5
TGTGCCAGCAGCCAAGCAGGGGAGGGCCAGCCCCAGCATTTT
CASSQAGEGQPQHF
>many|TRBV29-1|TRBD1|TRBJ2-7
TGCAGCGTTGAGTGGACAGGGAGTCGCGAGCAGTACTTC
CSVEWTGSREQYF
>many|TRBV5-6|NA|TRBJ1-5
TGTGCCAGCAGCCGGGAGGGTAATCAGCCCCAGCATTTT
CASSREGNQPQHF
>many|TRBV7-2|NA|TRBJ2-7
TGTGCCAGCAGTCCCTCCCGGTCGGGGAGCTCCTACGAGCAGTACTTC
CASSPSRSGSSYEQYF
>many|TRBV15|NA|TRBJ2-5
TGTGCCACCAGTGGCGGGACGGGACAAGAGACCCAGTACTTC
CATSGGTGQETQYF
>many|TRBV28|TRBD1|TRBJ1-1
TGTGCCAGCAGTTTAGGGGGGACAGGGGGCACTGAAGCTTTCTTT
CASSLGGTGGTEAFF
>many|TRBV3-1|NA|TRBJ1-2
TGTGCCAGCAGCCAAGGGCCGAAAATCCATGGCTACACCTTC
CASSQGPKIHGYTF
>NA|TRBV15|NA|TRBJ1-2
TGTGCCACCAGCAGAGATGGCAGGGTTTCCTATGGCTACACCTTC
CATSRDGRVSYGYTF
>many|TRBV20-1|TRBD1|TRBJ1-1
TGCAGTGTCCACACAGGGGGAAGTGTCACTGAAGCTTTCTTT
CSVHTGGSVTEAFF
>NA|TRBV12-3/TRBV12-4|NA|TRBJ1-4
TGTGCCAGCAGTTTAATCGGGACGGGAGAAAAACTGTTTTTT
CASSLIGTGEKLFF
>many|TRBV7-2|TRBD2|TRBJ2-7
TGTGCCAGCAGCCCGGGACTAGCGGGGTCCTACGAGCAGTACTTC
CASSPGLAGSYEQYF
>NA|TRBV18|NA|TRBJ1-6
TGTGCCAGCTCACCGAGTGAATCACCCCTCCACTTT
CASSPSESPLHF
>many|TRBV3-1|TRBD1|TRBJ2-7
TGTGCCAGCAGCCCCCCCACACGAGGGGGCGCCTTAAACTACGAGCAGTACTTC
CASSPPTRGGALNYEQYF
>many|TRBV24-1|TRBD1|TRBJ2-7
TGTGCCACCAGTGATTTGAGGGTGGGCAGGGGGACCTACGAGCAGTACTTC
CATSDLRVGRGTYEQYF
>many|TRBV14|NA|TRBJ2-7
TGTGCCAGCAGCCACGGACAGTTCTACGAGCAGTACTTC
CASSHGQFYEQYF
>many|TRBV6-2/TRBV6-3|TRBD2|TRBJ2-2
TGTGCCAGCAGTTCCTGGACTAGCGGGACTCCCGGGGAGCTGTTTTTT
CASSSWTSGTPGELFF
>NA|TRBV6-1|NA|TRBJ2-5
TGTGCCAGCAGTGAAGTAGTCAAGGGGGAGACCCAGTACTTC
CASSEVVKGETQYF
>NA|TRBV28|TRBD1|TRBJ2-7
TGTGCCAGCAGTCCGATGAAAGGACAGGGGTCCCACGAGCAGTACTTC
CASSPMKGQGSHEQYF
>many|TRBV19|TRBD1|TRBJ1-1
TGTGCCAGTAGTACCTTGGGACAGGGTTCCATGAACACTGAAGCTTTCTTT
CASSTLGQGSMNTEAFF
>NA|TRBV7-8|NA|TRBJ1-1
TGTGCCAGCAGCTTACCTAGGTCTGAAGCTTTCTTT
CASSLPRSEAFF
>many|TRBV7-9|NA|TRBJ2-2
TGTGCCAGCAGCGAGACAGTCTACACCGGGGAGCTGTTTTTT
CASSETVYTGELFF
>many|TRBV2|NA|TRBJ2-7
TGTGCCAGCAGTGTAGAGGGTTACGAGCAGTACTTC
CASSVEGYEQYF
>many|TRBV6-5|NA|TRBJ2-7
TGTGCCAGCAGTCGTTACAGTCGAAGCTCCTACGAGCAGTACTTC
CASSRYSRSSYEQYF
>NA|TRBV9|NA|TRBJ2-2
TGTGCCAGCAGCGTAGCGTCCGGGGAAACCGGGGAGCTGTTTTTT
CASSVASGETGELFF
>many|TRBV11-2|TRBD2|TRBJ2-6
TGTGCCAGCAGCTCTGGACTAGCGGCCTCTGGGGCCAACGTCCTGACTTTC
CASSSGLAASGANVLTF
>many|TRBV6-1|TRBD1|TRBJ2-1
TGTGCCACCTCACGACAGGGAGAATACAATGAGCAGTTCTTC
CATSRQGEYNEQFF
>many|TRBV20-1|NA|TRBJ2-7
TGCAGTCCACTCGGGACGTCCGTTTCCTACGAGCAGTACTTC
CSPLGTSVSYEQYF
>many|TRBV11-2|NA|TRBJ1-1
TGTGCCAGTCGTAGGACAACTGGCACTGAAGCTTTCTTT
CASRRTTGTEAFF
>many|TRBV15|NA|TRBJ2-3
TGTGCCACCAGCAGAGATCAACAGGGAATTAGCACAGATACGCAGTATTTT
CATSRDQQGISTDTQYF
>once|TRBV19|TRBD2|TRBJ2-2
TGTGCCAGTAGTGACCTAGCGGGAGTCTGGGAGCTGTTTTTT
CASSDLAGVWELFF
>many|TRBV6-2/TRBV6-3|TRBD1|TRBJ2-7
TGTGCCAGCAGTGATAGGACAGGCCACCAGTACTTC
CASSDRTGHQYF
>many|TRBV28|NA|TRBJ1-4
TGTGCCAGCAGATCTTTTACCCGGGGCAGGGGCAAAGAAAAACTGTTTTTT
CASRSFTRGRGKEKLFF